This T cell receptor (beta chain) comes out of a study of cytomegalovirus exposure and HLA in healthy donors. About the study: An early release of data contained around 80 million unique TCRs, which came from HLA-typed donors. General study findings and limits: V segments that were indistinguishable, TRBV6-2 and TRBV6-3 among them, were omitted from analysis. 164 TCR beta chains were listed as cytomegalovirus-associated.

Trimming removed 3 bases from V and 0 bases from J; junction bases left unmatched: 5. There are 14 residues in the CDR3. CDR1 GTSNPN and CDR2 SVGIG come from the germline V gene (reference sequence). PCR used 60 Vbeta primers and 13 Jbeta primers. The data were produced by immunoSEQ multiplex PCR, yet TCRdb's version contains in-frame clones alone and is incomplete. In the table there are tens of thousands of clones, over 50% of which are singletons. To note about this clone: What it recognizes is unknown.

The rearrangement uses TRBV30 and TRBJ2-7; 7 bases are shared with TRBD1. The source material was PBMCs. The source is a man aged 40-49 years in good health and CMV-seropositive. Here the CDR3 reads CAWRQGTVSYEQYF. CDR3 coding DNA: TGTGCCTGGAGACAGGGGACGGTCTCCTACGAGCAGTACTTC. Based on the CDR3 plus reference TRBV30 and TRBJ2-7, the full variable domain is SQTIHQWPATLVQPVGSPLSLECTVEGTSNPNLYWYRQAAGRGLQLLFYSVGIGQISSEVPQNLSASRPQDRQFILSSKKLLLSDSGFYLCAWRQGTVSYEQYFGPGTRLTVT.